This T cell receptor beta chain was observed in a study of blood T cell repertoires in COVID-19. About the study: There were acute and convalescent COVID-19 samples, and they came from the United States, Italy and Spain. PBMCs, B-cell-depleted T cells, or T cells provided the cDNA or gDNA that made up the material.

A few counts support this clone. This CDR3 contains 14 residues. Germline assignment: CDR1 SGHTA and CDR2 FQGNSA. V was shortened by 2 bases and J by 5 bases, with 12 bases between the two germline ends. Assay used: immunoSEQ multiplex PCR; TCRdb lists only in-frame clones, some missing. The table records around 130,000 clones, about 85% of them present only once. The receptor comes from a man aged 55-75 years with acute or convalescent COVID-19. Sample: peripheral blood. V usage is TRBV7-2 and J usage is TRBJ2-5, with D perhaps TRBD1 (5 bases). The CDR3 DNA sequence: TGTGCCAGCAGCTTAATCTCAGGGCCCGAGACCCAGTACTTC. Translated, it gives CASSLISGPETQYF.